Below are 13 T cell receptor beta chains sequenced from a single sample in a study of cytomegalovirus exposure and HLA in healthy donors. Researchers ran the PCR with 60 Vbeta and 13 Jbeta primers. Measured with immunoSEQ multiplex PCR; TCRdb has only the in-frame clones, and not every one. The repertoire holds approximately 200,000 clones, with more than 60% as singletons. The sample taken for sequencing was PBMCs. The source is a girl aged 2-10 years in good health and CMV-seronegative.

The V gene is TRBV9, the J gene TRBJ2-5, with 12 positions matching TRBD2. Per germline, CDR1 SGDLS and CDR2 YYNGEE. After removal of 1 base from V and 5 bases from J, the junction contained 9 bases not matched to a gene. The CDR3 totals 17 residues. CDR3 nucleotide sequence: TGTGCCAGCAGCGTACTAGCGGGGGGGACGGGTGCCGAGACCCAGTACTTC. It yields the protein CASSVLAGGTGAETQYF. Looking up the rest from reference TRBV9 and TRBJ2-5 gives the full variable domain: DSGVTQTPKHLITATGQRVTLRCSPRSGDLSVYWYQQSLDQGLQFLIQYYNGEERAKGNILERFSAQQFPDLHSELNLSSLELGDSALYFCASSVLAGGTGAETQYFGPGTRLLVL.

This clone was counted between two and nine times. The chain has TRBV27 and TRBJ2-7, with D possibly TRBD1 on 6 matching bases. This CDR3 is 19 amino acids long. The germline V and J ends were trimmed by 4 bases and 3 bases, with 28 bases remaining between them. Per the germline V gene, CDR1 is MNHEY and CDR2 is SMNVEV (reference sequence). The CDR3 is CASSSEAGTSDSPSYEQYF. DNA for the CDR3: TGTGCCAGCAGTTCAGAAGCCGGGACCTCGGACAGTCCTAGCTACGAGCAGTACTTC.

The chain links TRBV7-7 to TRBJ2-1; 7 bases are a match to TRBD1. Germline assignment: CDR1 SSHAT and CDR2 FNYEAQ (reference sequence). The CDR3 is 16 residues long. With V trimmed by 1 base and J by 5 bases, 8 bases remained unmatched. DNA of the CDR3: TGTGCCAGCAGCTTAGGTCTGAGGGGGCGCCACAATGAGCAGTTCTTC. Its translation is CASSLGLRGRHNEQFF. The full variable domain, with the rest looked up from reference TRBV7-7 and TRBJ2-1, is GAGVSQSPRYKVTKRGQDVTLRCDPISSHATLYWYQQALGQGPEFLTYFNYEAQPDKSGLPSDRFSAERPEGSISTLTIQRTEQRDSAMYRCASSLGLRGRHNEQFFGPGTRLTVL.

The chain uses TRBV7-7 and TRBJ1-5, with TRBD1 matching 7 bases. In germline, CDR1 is SSHAT, CDR2 FNYEAQ (reference sequence). CDR3 length: 16 amino acids. Losses at the gene ends were 2 bases for V and 4 bases for J; bases not matched to a gene: 8. In nucleotides, the CDR3 is TGTGCCAGCAGCTTATGGGGGACAGAACTTAATCAGCCCCAGCATTTT. Amino acids: CASSLWGTELNQPQHF.

The V gene is TRBV25-1, the J gene TRBJ2-3; TRBD2 aligns across 9 bases. This CDR3 is 15 amino acids long. The V gene's germline CDR1 is MGHDK and CDR2 SYGVNS. The V and J ends lost 6 bases and 2 bases, in that order; junction bases with no gene match: 6. CDR3 in amino acids: CASSAGTSPTDTQYF. DNA for the CDR3: TGTGCCAGCAGCGCCGGGACTAGCCCCACAGATACGCAGTATTTT.

The chain is built from TRBV6-6 and TRBJ2-7; TRBD1 matches at 7 bases. V was pared by 7 bases and J by 3 bases, with 12 bases of the junction left unmatched. The germline V gene has CDR1 MNHNY and CDR2 SVGAGI (reference sequence). CDR3 length: 15 amino acids. CDR3 residues: CASKMTGQSIYEQYF. CDR3 nucleotides: TGTGCCAGCAAAATGACGGGACAGAGTATCTACGAGCAGTACTTC.

This clone was counted between two and nine times. The chain joins TRBV6-5 to TRBJ1-1; D ambiguous. This CDR3 comprises 14 residues. V was trimmed by 3 bases and J by 1 base, leaving 9 bases between them. CDR1 and CDR2 from the germline V gene are MNHEY and SVGAGI. The CDR3 here is CASSYRFGNTEAFF. The CDR3 DNA follows: TGTGCCAGCAGTTATCGCTTCGGGAACACTGAAGCTTTCTTT.

The chain has TRBV2 and TRBJ1-1; D remains unclear. Trimming removed 3 bases at V and 4 bases at J, with 9 bases between. The CDR3 sequence is 13 residues long. From germline, CDR1 is SNHLY and CDR2 FYNNEI. The CDR3 bases are TGTGCCAGCAGTGATTTGAGGGTCACTGAAGCTTTCTTT. It specifies CASSDLRVTEAFF.

This clone appeared a single time. The chain carries TRBV6-5 and TRBJ2-7; TRBD1 matches at 7 bases. Trimming at V came to 2 bases and at J to 0 bases, leaving 7 bases not matched to a gene. Germline V lookup: CDR1 MNHEY, CDR2 SVGAGI. There are 16 residues in the CDR3. This CDR3 is CASSYRTGPSSYEQYF. CDR3 DNA sequence: TGTGCCAGCAGTTACCGGACAGGCCCTAGCTCCTACGAGCAGTACTTC.

The chain carries TRBV7-3 and TRBJ2-5, with a possible D match to TRBD1 (6 bases). With 0 bases removed from V and 2 bases from J, the gap between germline ends came to 10 bases. The germline V gene has CDR1 SGHTA and CDR2 FQGTGA. This CDR3 region has 15 residues. The DNA for the CDR3 is TGTGCCAGCAGCTTAACTGGGACACCGCAAGAGACCCAGTACTTC. This encodes CASSLTGTPQETQYF. The full variable domain, its missing parts supplied by reference TRBV7-3 and TRBJ2-5, is GAGVSQTPSNKVTEKGKYVELRCDPISGHTALYWYRQSLGQGPEFLIYFQGTGAADDSGLPNDRFFAVRPEGSVSTLKIQRTERGDSAVYLCASSLTGTPQETQYFGPGTRLLVL.

This clone was picked up a small number of times. CDR3 bases: TGTGCCAGCAGTGTGGGACAGATCTATGGCTACACCTTC. This encodes CASSVGQIYGYTF. This chain joins TRBV25-1 and TRBJ1-2; 7 bases align to TRBD1. J gave up 4 bases and V 4 bases, and 3 bases lay outside the gene matches. CDR1 and CDR2 from the germline V gene are MGHDK and SYGVNS. The CDR3 has 13 amino acids.

This chain connects TRBV29-1 to TRBJ1-6, with D maybe TRBD1 (6 bases). This CDR3 is built from 13 residues. V gave up 7 bases and J gave up 7 bases, with 14 bases separating them. From germline, CDR1 is SQVTM and CDR2 ANQGSEA. CDR3 nucleotides: TGCAGCGCCTCTGAGGGGGGGAATTCACCCCTCCACTTT. The encoded protein is CSASEGGNSPLHF.

The chain uses TRBV4-2 and TRBJ1-5; maybe TRBD1 (5 bases). V lost 0 bases and J 6 bases, leaving 6 bases between the germline ends. Per germline, CDR1 LGHNA and CDR2 YNFKEQ. The CDR3 extends over 13 amino acids. CDR3 sequence reads: CASSQDTGQPQHF. CDR3 in DNA: TGTGCCAGCAGCCAAGACACAGGTCAGCCCCAGCATTTT.